This entry features one TCR beta chain sequence. It has no known antigen specificity. No clone much larger than this one lies a single base away; base qualities are absent. The time point tag for this specimen amounts to: baseline before first vaccination. Vaccinee samples were obtained from the UK trials COV001 and COV002, which included a single-blind randomized controlled phase 2/3 trial of AZD1222 (ChAdOx1 nCoV-19) in healthy adults. For TCRbeta chain sequencing, PBMC samples from trial participants were taken at day 0 and at day 28 after the second dose. The data originate from a study of T cell responses to AZD1222 COVID-19 vaccine (dated by TCRdb to the early 2020s). For the wider study: AZD1222 recipients with second doses at about 4 weeks or about 12 weeks were pooled, because spike-specific TCR depth and breadth did not differ between schedules. Trial participants were enrolled by age into 18-55, 56-69 and 70-plus year subgroups, with roughly 160, 29 and 62 TCR-sequenced participants respectively. TCR sequencing covered over 230 trial participants: 200 to 220 given two doses of AZD1222 and 26 given two doses of MenACWY control vaccine.

The CDR3 regions of human TCRbeta chains were subjected to immunosequencing. The study's processing was this. TCRs in the repertoires were compared against a reference library of SARS-CoV-2-specific TCRs that had been generated with the MIRA antigen-specificity platform. Breadth meant the fraction of unique TCRs that were SARS-CoV-2-associated, whereas depth meant the fraction of total T cells that were SARS-CoV-2-associated. Using the MIRA data, each spike-specific TCR was mapped to the spike region that the TCR reacts to and placed in a CD4 or CD8 class. Log10-transformed breadth and depth values were compared by one-way ANOVA with Sidak's multiple comparisons tests. TCRdb's version of the immuneACCESS table is confined to in-frame rearrangements and falls short of the full clone set. An unresolved V gene accounts for under half of the shortfall where checked; the remainder is of unknown origin. V, J and clone size are those of that table, while D and trimming were read from the DNA. For this sample there are 65,000 or so clones; 84% appear just once. 9.5% to 10% of the sample lies in the top ten.

General findings and caveats noted by the study authors: Spike-specific TCR breadth and depth rose significantly after two AZD1222 doses compared with day 0 and with MenACWY recipients. Only five to seven AZD1222 recipients were SARS-CoV-2 seropositive at baseline, limiting conclusions about previously exposed vaccinees. Because no samples from the day 14 peak response were available, repertoires could be characterized only after the peak T cell response. Participants were mostly white British and included more females than males, and it was suggested by the authors that clonal diversity may have been underestimated. Vaccine-associated CD4 TCRs spanned the whole spike protein, with dominant responses in regions 160-218 and 743-854. Reportedly, almost half of the unique spike-specific TCRs recognized epitopes lying outside the regions that are mutated in the B.1.351 and B.1.1.7 variants. In the small 56-69-year group, the increase in depth fell short of significance, most likely because of low power.

From the cysteine up to the phenylalanine, the CDR3 has a length of 14 residues. Just CDR3 DNA is preserved here, 42 bases in frame from base 1. Clipping removes 4 bases from V and 9 bases from J, with 5 as the unmatched junction base count. From the germline V gene, CDR1 is SGHRS and CDR2 is YFSETQ. The TCR sequence derives from an adult in good health. The rearranged chain carries TRBV5-1 and TRBJ1-6; 9 bases in the middle match TRBD1. This specimen consisted of peripheral blood, obtained on day 0 of AZD1222 vaccination. The CDR3 region reads CASSQGTGSSPLHF. The DNA is TGCGCCAGCAGCCAGGGGACAGGGAGTTCACCCCTCCACTTT.